This passage covers 21 T cell receptor beta chains from one sample sequenced in a study of cytomegalovirus exposure and HLA in healthy donors. Primers for the PCR totalled 60 Vbeta and 13 Jbeta. Sequenced by immunoSEQ multiplex PCR; TCRdb stores in-frame clones only, minus some. The table records approximately 190,000 clones, roughly 80% of them present only once. Sequences were obtained from PBMCs. These receptors were taken from a man in his forties in good health and CMV-seropositive.

This clone came up a few times. The chain recombines TRBV6-5 with TRBJ1-2; the match to TRBD1 covers 7 bases. Per the germline V gene, CDR1 is MNHEY and CDR2 is SVGAGI. The CDR3 has 14 residues. After removal of 4 bases from V and 0 bases from J, the junction contained 2 bases not matched to a gene. The CDR3 sequence: CASSFGQANYGYTF. CDR3 nucleotide sequence: TGTGCCAGCAGTTTTGGACAGGCTAACTATGGCTACACCTTC.

CDR3 residues: CASSARTKETQYF. The CDR3 nucleotides are TGTGCCAGCAGCGCCCGGACAAAAGAGACCCAGTACTTC. V is TRBV5-4 and J is TRBJ2-5; a possible D gene is TRBD1 (5 bases). Germline CDR1 reads SGHNT; CDR2 reads YYREEE (reference sequence). Trimming removed 4 bases from V and 3 bases from J, with 10 bases in between. The CDR3 is 13 amino acids.

This chain connects TRBV4-3 to TRBJ2-7; D is possibly TRBD1 (5 bases). Germline values: CDR1 LGHNA, CDR2 YSLEER. This CDR3 has 13 residues. V was shortened by 0 bases and J by 6 bases, with 9 bases between the two germline ends. The CDR3: CASSQDSGFEQYF. CDR3 sequence (DNA): TGCGCCAGCAGCCAAGATTCAGGGTTCGAGCAGTACTTC.

CDR3 bases: TGTGCCAGCAGCGGGCAGGGGGCCCTAGATGAAAAACTGTTTTTT. Its translation: CASSGQGALDEKLFF. This sequence joins TRBV7-9 and TRBJ1-4, with 8 nucleotides matching TRBD1. In germline, CDR1 is SEHNR, CDR2 FQNEAQ (reference sequence). V shed 5 bases and J 6 bases; nucleotides not matched to a gene: 8. The CDR3 spans 15 residues.

The rearrangement joins TRBV21-1 to TRBJ1-6. TRBV21-1 is noted as a pseudogene. There are 11 residues in the CDR3. CDR3 protein: CASSKVQDSHF. CDR3 nucleotides: TGTGCCAGCAGCAAAGTTCAGGACTCCCACTTT.

CDR3 coding DNA: TGTGCCAGCAGGAGACTAGCGGGGGGGTCGGCTGAGCAGTTCTTC. Encoded protein: CASRRLAGGSAEQFF. The V gene is TRBV2, the J gene TRBJ2-1, with 14 positions matching TRBD2. Trimming removed 6 bases from V and 9 bases from J; junction bases left unmatched: 7. The germline V gene has CDR1 SNHLY and CDR2 FYNNEI. The CDR3 runs 15 residues. The entire variable domain, with the rest obtained from reference TRBV2 and TRBJ2-1, is as follows: EPEVTQTPSHQVTQMGQEVILRCVPISNHLYFYWYRQILGQKVEFLVSFYNNEISEKSEIFDDQFSVERPDGSNFTLKIRSTKLEDSAMYFCASRRLAGGSAEQFFGPGTRLTVL.

The chain combines TRBV28 with TRBJ2-3; tentatively, D is TRBD2 (5 bases). V lost 2 bases, J lost 2 bases, and 11 bases lay in between. CDR3 length: 15 amino acids. Germline lookup yields CDR1 MDHEN and CDR2 SYDVKM. The CDR3 bases are TGTGCCAGCAGTTTAGCGAGGGCGAACACAGATACGCAGTATTTT. Protein: CASSLARANTDTQYF.

This clone is a singleton in its sample. The chain has TRBV6-5 and TRBJ1-1; TRBD1 might be the D (5 bases). This CDR3 has 14 residues. The germline V gene encodes CDR1 MNHEY and CDR2 SVGAGI. Trimming took 5 bases from V and 4 from J, leaving 14 bases between them. The CDR3 here is CASSSSGRGTEAFF. CDR3 coding DNA: TGTGCCAGCAGTAGCTCAGGGAGGGGCACTGAAGCTTTCTTT.

The rearrangement uses TRBV4-1 and TRBJ1-1, with 9 bases fitting TRBD1. Per germline, CDR1 MGHRA and CDR2 YSYEKL. V dropped 0 bases and J dropped 3; count of bases not matched to a gene: 8. This CDR3 spans 17 amino acids. CDR3 DNA sequence: TGCGCCAGCAGCCAAGAAGTGCCGGGACAGGGATACACTGAAGCTTTCTTT. Amino acid sequence: CASSQEVPGQGYTEAFF.

The chain has TRBV5-1 and TRBJ1-1, with a possible D match to TRBD1 (6 bases). The V and J ends lost 7 bases and 0 bases respectively, with 16 bases between them. The CDR3 consists of 15 residues. In germline, CDR1 is SGHRS, CDR2 YFSETQ. DNA of the CDR3: TGCGCCAGCGGGGTAAGGGACACCCTGAACACTGAAGCTTTCTTT. Its translation: CASGVRDTLNTEAFF.

This sequence joins TRBV4-3 and TRBJ2-7; weak D call: TRBD2 (6 bases). V lost 4 bases and J 6 bases, leaving 16 bases between the germline ends. Germline CDR1 LGHNA, CDR2 YSLEER. The CDR3 spans 14 residues. CDR3 in amino acids: CASSPIPREAEQYF. DNA for the CDR3: TGCGCCAGCAGCCCTATCCCTAGGGAGGCCGAGCAGTACTTC.

The J gene is TRBJ2-1, the V gene TRBV5-6; 8 nucleotides agree with TRBD1. With 4 bases clipped from V and 7 bases from J, the junction kept 13 bases outside the gene matches. Germline V gene lookup returns CDR1 SGHDT and CDR2 YYEEEE. The CDR3 length is 16 residues. The CDR3 bases are TGTGCCAGCAGCAGTGTTGGCCAGGGGGCGCGGAATGAGCAGTTCTTC. This gives the protein CASSSVGQGARNEQFF.

This clone is a singleton in its sample. The chain employs TRBV6-5 and TRBJ2-1, with 9 bases fitting TRBD1. Germline loops: CDR1 MNHEY, CDR2 SVGAGI. V lost 6 bases to trimming and J lost 3 bases; unmatched junction nucleotides: 3. The CDR3 sequence is 14 residues long. The CDR3 here is CASRRQGDYNEQFF. Here the CDR3 DNA reads TGTGCCAGCAGACGACAGGGGGACTACAATGAGCAGTTCTTC.

The rearrangement joins TRBV19 to TRBJ1-2; D gene uncertain. Looked up from germline, CDR1 is LNHDA and CDR2 is SQIVND (reference sequence). This CDR3 has 17 residues. Trimming removed 5 bases from V and 1 base from J, with 20 bases in between. This CDR3 reads CASSLLRASGINYGYTF. Here the CDR3 DNA reads TGTGCCAGTAGTCTCCTAAGGGCCTCCGGGATTAACTATGGCTACACCTTC.

The chain employs TRBV5-1 and TRBJ1-1; D remains unclear. Germline loops: CDR1 SGHRS, CDR2 YFSETQ. The CDR3 runs 17 residues. V lost 5 bases and J lost 1, with 21 bases in between. The CDR3 sequence: CASSPGLRVVSNTEAFF. The CDR3 DNA sequence: TGCGCCAGCAGTCCCGGGTTGAGGGTCGTATCGAACACTGAAGCTTTCTTT.

This clone has just a few counts. This sequence joins TRBV18 and TRBJ1-1; 11 nucleotides agree with TRBD1. This CDR3 has 12 residues. Germline CDR1 reads KGHSH; CDR2 reads LQKENI. After removal of 6 bases from V and 6 bases from J, the junction contained 0 bases not matched to a gene. CDR3 loop: CASSGQGAEAFF. DNA for the CDR3: TGTGCCAGCTCGGGACAGGGGGCTGAAGCTTTCTTT.

This chain joins TRBV7-9 and TRBJ2-7; D is unresolved. CDR1 is SEHNR, CDR2 FQNEAQ, per germline (reference sequence). V lost 1 base to trimming and J lost 0 bases, with 7 bases between them. The CDR3 contains 14 residues. The CDR3 loop reads CASSLVLSSYEQYF. CDR3 sequence (DNA): TGTGCCAGCAGCTTAGTTCTAAGCTCCTACGAGCAGTACTTC.

The chain carries TRBV5-6 and TRBJ2-3, with a weak D call TRBD1 (5 bases). There are 16 residues in the CDR3. The V gene lost 0 bases and the J gene lost 2 bases, with 13 bases spanning the gap. The V gene's germline CDR1 is SGHDT and CDR2 YYEEEE. CDR3 sequence reads: CASSLGVAGSTDTQYF. Here the CDR3 DNA reads TGTGCCAGCAGCTTGGGGGTGGCAGGGTCCACAGATACGCAGTATTTT.

The chain joins TRBV6-1 to TRBJ2-2, with 8 bases that match TRBD2. J was trimmed by 1 base and V by 11 bases; bases with no gene match: 6. This CDR3 region has 14 residues. Germline V gives CDR1 MNHNS, CDR2 SASEGT. CDR3: CAGRGVRNTGELFF. The CDR3 DNA is TGTGCCGGGCGGGGGGTCAGGAACACCGGGGAGCTGTTTTTT.

The DNA of the CDR3 is TGTGCCAGCAGCTTAGTTCGGCGAGGCGGGGAGCTGTTTTTT. Protein: CASSLVRRGGELFF. This sequence joins TRBV13 and TRBJ2-2; D remains unclear. V shed 1 base and J shed 7 bases, with 10 bases lying between them. Germline CDR1 PRHDT, CDR2 FYEKMQ (reference sequence). CDR3 length: 14 residues.

CDR3 coding DNA: TGTGCCAGCAGTTTCCCGCGGTCGAGCTCCTACAATGAGCAGTTCTTC. Protein product: CASSFPRSSSYNEQFF. This chain joins TRBV28 and TRBJ2-1, with D uncertain. The CDR3 extends over 16 amino acids. The germline V and J ends were trimmed by 3 bases and 0 bases, with 12 bases remaining between them. Germline V gene data show CDR1 as MDHEN and CDR2 as SYDVKM.